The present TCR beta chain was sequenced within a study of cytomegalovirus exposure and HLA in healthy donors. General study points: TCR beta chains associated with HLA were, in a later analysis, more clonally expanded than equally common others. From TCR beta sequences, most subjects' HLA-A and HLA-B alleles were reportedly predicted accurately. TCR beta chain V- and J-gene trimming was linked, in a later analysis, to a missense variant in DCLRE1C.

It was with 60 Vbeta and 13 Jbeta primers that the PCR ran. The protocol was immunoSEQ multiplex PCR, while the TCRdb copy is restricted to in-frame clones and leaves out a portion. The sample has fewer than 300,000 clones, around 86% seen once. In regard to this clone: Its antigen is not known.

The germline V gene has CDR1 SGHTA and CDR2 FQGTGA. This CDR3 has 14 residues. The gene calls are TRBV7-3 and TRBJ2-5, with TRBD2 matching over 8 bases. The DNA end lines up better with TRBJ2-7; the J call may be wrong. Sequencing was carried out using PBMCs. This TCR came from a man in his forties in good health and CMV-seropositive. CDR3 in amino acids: CASSPGLGDYEQYF. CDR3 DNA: TGTGCCAGCAGCCCGGGACTAGGAGACTACGAGCAGTACTTC.